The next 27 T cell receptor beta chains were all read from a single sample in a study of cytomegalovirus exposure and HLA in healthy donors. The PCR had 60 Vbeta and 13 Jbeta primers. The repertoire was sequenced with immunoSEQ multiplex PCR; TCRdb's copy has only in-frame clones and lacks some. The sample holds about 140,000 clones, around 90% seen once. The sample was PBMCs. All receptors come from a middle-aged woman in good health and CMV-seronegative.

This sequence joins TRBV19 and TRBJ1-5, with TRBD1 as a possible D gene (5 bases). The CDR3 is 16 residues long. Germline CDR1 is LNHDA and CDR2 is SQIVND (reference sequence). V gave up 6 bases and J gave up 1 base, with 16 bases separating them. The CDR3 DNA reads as TGTGCCAGTAGAACCCGCTATGGGGCGAGCAATCAGCCCCAGCATTTT. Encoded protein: CASRTRYGASNQPQHF.

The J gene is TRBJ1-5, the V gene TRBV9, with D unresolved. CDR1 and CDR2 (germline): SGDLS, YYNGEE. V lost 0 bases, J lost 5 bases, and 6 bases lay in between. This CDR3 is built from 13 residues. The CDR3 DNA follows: TGTGCCAGCAGCGTAGGTGCAGATCAGCCCCAGCATTTT. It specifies CASSVGADQPQHF.

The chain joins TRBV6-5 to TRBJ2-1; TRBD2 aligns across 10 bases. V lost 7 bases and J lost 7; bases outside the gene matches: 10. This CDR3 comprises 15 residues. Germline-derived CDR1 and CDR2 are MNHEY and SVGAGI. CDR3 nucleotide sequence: TGTGCCAGCACTAGCGGGAGCGCCTGGGGTAATGAGCAGTTCTTC. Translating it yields CASTSGSAWGNEQFF.

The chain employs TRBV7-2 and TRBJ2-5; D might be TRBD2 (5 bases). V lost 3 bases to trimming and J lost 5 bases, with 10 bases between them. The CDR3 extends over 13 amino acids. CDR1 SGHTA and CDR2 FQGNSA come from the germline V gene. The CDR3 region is CASSFNWEETQYF. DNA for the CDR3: TGTGCCAGCAGCTTTAATTGGGAGGAGACCCAGTACTTC.

This chain's CDR3 is CASNPEGTNTGELFF. The CDR3 DNA follows: TGTGCCAGCAATCCGGAGGGCACGAACACCGGGGAGCTGTTTTTT. The rearrangement joins TRBV2 to TRBJ2-2; possibly TRBD2 for D (6 bases). The CDR3 has 15 amino acids. In germline, CDR1 is SNHLY, CDR2 FYNNEI. Trimming cost V 7 bases and J 0 bases, with 12 bases left between them.

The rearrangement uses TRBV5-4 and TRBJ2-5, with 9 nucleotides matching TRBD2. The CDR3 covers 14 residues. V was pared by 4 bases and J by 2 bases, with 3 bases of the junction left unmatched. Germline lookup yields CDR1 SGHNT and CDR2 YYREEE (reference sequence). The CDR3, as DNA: TGTGCCAGCAGCCCGGGACTAGCACAAGAGACCCAGTACTTC. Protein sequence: CASSPGLAQETQYF.

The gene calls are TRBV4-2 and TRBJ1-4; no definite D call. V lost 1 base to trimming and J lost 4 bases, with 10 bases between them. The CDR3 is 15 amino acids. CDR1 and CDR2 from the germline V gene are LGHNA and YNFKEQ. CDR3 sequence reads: CASSQAPVGNEKLFF. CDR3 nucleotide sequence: TGTGCCAGCAGCCAAGCTCCAGTTGGTAATGAAAAACTGTTTTTT.

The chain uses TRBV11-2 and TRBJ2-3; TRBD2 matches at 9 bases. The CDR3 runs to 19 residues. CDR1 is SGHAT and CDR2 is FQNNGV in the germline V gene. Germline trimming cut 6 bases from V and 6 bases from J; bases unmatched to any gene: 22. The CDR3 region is CASRRGVAGGPDIEDTQYF. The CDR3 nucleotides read TGTGCCAGCAGGAGGGGGGTTGCGGGAGGGCCGGACATAGAGGATACGCAGTATTTT.

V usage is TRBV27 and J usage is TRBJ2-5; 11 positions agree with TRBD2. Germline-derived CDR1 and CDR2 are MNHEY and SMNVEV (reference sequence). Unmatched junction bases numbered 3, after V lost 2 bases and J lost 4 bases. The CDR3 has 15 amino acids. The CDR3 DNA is TGTGCCAGCAGTTTAGTAGCGGGAGGGCGAGAGACCCAGTACTTC. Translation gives CASSLVAGGRETQYF.

In DNA, the CDR3 is TGTGCCAGCAGCTTACTGCTAGCGGGAGGAGAGACCCAGTACTTC. This sequence encodes CASSLLLAGGETQYF. This chain uses TRBV7-9 with TRBJ2-5; TRBD2 agrees at 11 bases. V lost 2 bases and J lost 4; bases outside the gene matches: 3. The CDR3 length is 15 residues. Per germline, CDR1 SEHNR and CDR2 FQNEAQ (reference sequence).

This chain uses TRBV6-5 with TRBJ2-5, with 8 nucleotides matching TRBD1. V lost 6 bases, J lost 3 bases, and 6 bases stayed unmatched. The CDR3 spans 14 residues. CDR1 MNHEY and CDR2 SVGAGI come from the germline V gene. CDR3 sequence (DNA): TGTGCCAGCAGCCTCAGGGGGCTGAAAGAGACCCAGTACTTC. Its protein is CASSLRGLKETQYF.

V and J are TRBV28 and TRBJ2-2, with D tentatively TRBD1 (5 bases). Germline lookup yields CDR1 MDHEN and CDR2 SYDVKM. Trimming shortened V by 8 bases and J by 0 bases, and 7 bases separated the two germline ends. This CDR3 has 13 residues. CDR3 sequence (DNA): TGTGCCAGCCAACAGGCGAACACCGGGGAGCTGTTTTTT. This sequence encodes CASQQANTGELFF.

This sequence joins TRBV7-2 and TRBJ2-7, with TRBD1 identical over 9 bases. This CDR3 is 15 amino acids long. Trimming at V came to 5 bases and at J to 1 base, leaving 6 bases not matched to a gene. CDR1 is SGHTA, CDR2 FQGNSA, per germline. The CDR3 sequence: CASSLDRGVSYEQYF. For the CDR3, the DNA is TGTGCCAGCAGCCTAGACAGGGGGGTGTCCTACGAGCAGTACTTC.

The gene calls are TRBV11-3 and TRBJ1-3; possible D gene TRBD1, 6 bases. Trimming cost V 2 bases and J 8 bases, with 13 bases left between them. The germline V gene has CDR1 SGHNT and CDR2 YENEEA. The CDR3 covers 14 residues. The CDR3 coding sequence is TGTGCCAGCAGCTTAAGGGGGAATCAGGACACCATATATTTT. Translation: CASSLRGNQDTIYF.

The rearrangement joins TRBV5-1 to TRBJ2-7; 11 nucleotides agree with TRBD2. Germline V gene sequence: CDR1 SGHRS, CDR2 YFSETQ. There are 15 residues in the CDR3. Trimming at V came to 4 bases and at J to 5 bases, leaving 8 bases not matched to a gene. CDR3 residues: CASSGAVAGGDEQYF. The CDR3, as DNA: TGCGCCAGCAGCGGCGCTGTAGCGGGAGGGGACGAGCAGTACTTC.

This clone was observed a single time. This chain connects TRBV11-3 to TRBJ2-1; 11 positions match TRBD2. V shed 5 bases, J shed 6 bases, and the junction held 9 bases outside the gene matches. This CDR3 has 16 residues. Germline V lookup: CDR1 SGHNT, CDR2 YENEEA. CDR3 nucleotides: TGTGCCAGCAGCGCCCGTACTAGCGGGAGTATCAATGAGCAGTTCTTC. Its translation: CASSARTSGSINEQFF. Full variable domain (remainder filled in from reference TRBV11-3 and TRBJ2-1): EAGVVQSPRYKIIEKKQPVAFWCNPISGHNTLYWYLQNLGQGPELLIRYENEEAVDDSQLPKDRFSAERLKGVDSTLKIQPAELGDSAVYLCASSARTSGSINEQFFGPGTRLTVL.

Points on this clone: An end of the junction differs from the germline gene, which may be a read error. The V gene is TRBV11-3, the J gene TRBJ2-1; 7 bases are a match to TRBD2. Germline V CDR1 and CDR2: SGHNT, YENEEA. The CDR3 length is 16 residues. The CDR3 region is CASSLDGGGSYNEQFF. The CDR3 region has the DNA TGTGCCAGCAGCCTAGACGGCGGGGGCTCCTACAATGAGCAGTTCTTC.

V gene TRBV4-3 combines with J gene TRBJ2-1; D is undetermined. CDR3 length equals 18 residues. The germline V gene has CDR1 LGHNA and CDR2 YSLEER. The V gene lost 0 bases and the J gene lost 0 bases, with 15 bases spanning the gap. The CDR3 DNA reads TGCGCCAGCAGCCAAGAGAGCAGCGCTCTGAGCTCCTACAATGAGCAGTTCTTC. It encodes CASSQESSALSSYNEQFF.

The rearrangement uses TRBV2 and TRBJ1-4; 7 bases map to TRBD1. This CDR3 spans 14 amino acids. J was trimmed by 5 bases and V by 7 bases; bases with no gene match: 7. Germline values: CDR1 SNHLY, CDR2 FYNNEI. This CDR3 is CASKAGTENEKLFF. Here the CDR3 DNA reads TGTGCCAGCAAAGCCGGGACAGAGAATGAAAAACTGTTTTTT.

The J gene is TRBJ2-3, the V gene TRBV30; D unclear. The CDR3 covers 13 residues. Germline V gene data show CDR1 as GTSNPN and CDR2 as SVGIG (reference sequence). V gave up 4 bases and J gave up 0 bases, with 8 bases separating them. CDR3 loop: CAWKRASTDTQYF. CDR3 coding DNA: TGTGCCTGGAAGCGAGCGAGCACAGATACGCAGTATTTT.

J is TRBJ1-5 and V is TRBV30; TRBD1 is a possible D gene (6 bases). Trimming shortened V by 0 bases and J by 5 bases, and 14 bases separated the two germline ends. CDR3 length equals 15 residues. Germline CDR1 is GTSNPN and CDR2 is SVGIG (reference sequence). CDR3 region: CAWSVLGQRDQPQHF. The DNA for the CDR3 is TGTGCCTGGAGTGTTTTAGGACAGAGGGATCAGCCCCAGCATTTT.

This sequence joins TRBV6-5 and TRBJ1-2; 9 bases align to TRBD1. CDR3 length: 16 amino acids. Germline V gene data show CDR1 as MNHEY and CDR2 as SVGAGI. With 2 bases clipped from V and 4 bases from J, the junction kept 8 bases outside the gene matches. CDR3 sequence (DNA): TGTGCCAGCAGTTACCCGGGACAGGGAGCCGCCTATGGCTACACCTTC. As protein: CASSYPGQGAAYGYTF.

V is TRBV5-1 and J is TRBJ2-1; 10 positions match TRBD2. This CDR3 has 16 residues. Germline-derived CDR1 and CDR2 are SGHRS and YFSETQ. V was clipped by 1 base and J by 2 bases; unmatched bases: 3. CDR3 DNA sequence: TGCGCCAGCAGCTTGTTAGCGGGGGGAGCCTACAATGAGCAGTTCTTC. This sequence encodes CASSLLAGGAYNEQFF.

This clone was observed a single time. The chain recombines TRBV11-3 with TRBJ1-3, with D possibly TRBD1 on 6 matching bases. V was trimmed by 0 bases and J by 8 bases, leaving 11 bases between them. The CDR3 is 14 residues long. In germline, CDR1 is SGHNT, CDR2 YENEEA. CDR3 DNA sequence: TGTGCCAGCAGCTTAGATCCCAGGGGACACACCATATATTTT. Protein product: CASSLDPRGHTIYF.

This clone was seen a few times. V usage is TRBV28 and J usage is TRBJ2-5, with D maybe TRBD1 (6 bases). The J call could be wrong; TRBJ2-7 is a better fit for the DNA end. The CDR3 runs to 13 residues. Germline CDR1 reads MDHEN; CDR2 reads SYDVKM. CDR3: CASSSAVTGEQYF. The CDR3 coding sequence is TGTGCCAGCAGTTCGGCGGTGACAGGCGAGCAGTACTTC.

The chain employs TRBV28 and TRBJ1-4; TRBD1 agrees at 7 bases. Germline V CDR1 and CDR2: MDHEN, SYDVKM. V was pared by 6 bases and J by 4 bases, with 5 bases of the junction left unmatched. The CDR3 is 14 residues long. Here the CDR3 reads CASRPGTVNEKLFF. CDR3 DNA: TGTGCCAGCAGGCCCGGGACAGTTAATGAAAAACTGTTTTTT.

This chain's CDR3 is CASRRYPEDTQYF. The CDR3 DNA reads as TGTGCCAGTCGAAGGTACCCGGAGGATACGCAGTATTTT. This rearrangement joins TRBV6-5 to TRBJ2-3, with D hard to call. Trimming took off 9 bases at V and 6 bases at J, with 16 bases between the two ends. This CDR3 is built from 13 residues. Germline lookup yields CDR1 MNHEY and CDR2 SVGAGI.